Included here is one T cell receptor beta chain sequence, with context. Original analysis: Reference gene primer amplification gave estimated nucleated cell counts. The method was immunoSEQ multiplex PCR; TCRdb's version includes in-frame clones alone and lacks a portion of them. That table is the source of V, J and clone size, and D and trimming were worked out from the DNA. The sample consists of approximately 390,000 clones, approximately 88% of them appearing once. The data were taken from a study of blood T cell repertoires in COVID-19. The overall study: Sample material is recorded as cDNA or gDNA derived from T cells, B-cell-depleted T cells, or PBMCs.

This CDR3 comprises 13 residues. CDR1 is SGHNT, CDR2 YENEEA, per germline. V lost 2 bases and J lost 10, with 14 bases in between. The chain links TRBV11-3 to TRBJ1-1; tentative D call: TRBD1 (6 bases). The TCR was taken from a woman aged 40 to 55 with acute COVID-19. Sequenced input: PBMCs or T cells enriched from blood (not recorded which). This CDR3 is CASSLNHRARAFF. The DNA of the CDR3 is TGTGCCAGCAGCTTAAACCACAGGGCCCGAGCTTTCTTT.